The clone carrying this T cell receptor beta chain was counted at least ten times. Its matching antigen is unknown. One entry per CDR3 protein, called by TCRdb with MiXCR from the reads. The sample includes some 920,000 distinct CDR3 sequences, around 30% of them seen just once. This sample is drawn from a study of T cell repertoires in cytomegalovirus infection. The CDR3 is made up of 11 amino acids. Deletions cut 2 bases from V and 7 bases from J, with 5 bases between. Germline values: CDR1 SGHTA, CDR2 FQGNSA. Here the sequenced sample was cultured CD8+ T cells from PBMCs, taken from culture after CMV antigen stimulation. The rearrangement joins TRBV7-2 to TRBJ2-5; no firm D call. The source is a human donor in good health (CMV status not recorded). Some clones in this sample may be carry-over from other donors' samples. Here the CDR3 DNA reads TGTGCCAGCAGCTTAACCGGGACCCAGTACTTC. Residues: CASSLTGTQYF. Using reference TRBV7-2 and TRBJ2-5 for the parts outside the CDR3, the full variable domain is GAGVSQSPSNKVTEKGKDVELRCDPISGHTALYWYRQSLGQGLEFLIYFQGNSAPDKSGLPSDRFSAERTGGSVSTLTIQRTQQEDSAVYLCASSLTGTQYFGPGTRLLVL.